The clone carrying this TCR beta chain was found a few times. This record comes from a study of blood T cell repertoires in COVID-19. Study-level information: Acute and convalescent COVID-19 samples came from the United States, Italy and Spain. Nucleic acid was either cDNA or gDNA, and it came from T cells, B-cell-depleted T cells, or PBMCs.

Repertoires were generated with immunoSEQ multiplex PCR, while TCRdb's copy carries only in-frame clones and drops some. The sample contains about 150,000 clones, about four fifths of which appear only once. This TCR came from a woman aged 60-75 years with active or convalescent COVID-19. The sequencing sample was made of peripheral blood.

The CDR3 here is CASSVGQHSNQPQHF. CDR3 nucleotides: TGTGCCAGCAGCGTGGGACAGCATAGCAATCAGCCCCAGCATTTT. This sequence joins TRBV3-1 (or the pseudogene TRBV3-2) and TRBJ1-5; 7 bases match TRBD1. Germline V gives CDR1 LGHDT, CDR2 YNNKEL (reference sequence). V lost 5 bases, J lost 0 bases, and 4 bases stayed unmatched. There are 15 residues in the CDR3.